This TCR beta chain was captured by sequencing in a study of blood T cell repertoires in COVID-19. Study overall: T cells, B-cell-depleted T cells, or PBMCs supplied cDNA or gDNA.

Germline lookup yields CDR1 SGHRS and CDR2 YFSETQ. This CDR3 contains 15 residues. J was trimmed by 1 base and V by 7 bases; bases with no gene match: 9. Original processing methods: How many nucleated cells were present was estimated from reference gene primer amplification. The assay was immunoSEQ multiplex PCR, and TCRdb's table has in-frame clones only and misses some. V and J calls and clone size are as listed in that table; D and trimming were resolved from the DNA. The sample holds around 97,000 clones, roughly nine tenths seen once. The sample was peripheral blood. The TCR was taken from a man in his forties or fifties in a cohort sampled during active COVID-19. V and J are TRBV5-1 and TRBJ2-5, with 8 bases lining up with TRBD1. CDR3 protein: CASGTGSPSQETQYF. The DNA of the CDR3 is TGCGCCAGCGGGACAGGAAGTCCTTCCCAAGAGACCCAGTACTTC.